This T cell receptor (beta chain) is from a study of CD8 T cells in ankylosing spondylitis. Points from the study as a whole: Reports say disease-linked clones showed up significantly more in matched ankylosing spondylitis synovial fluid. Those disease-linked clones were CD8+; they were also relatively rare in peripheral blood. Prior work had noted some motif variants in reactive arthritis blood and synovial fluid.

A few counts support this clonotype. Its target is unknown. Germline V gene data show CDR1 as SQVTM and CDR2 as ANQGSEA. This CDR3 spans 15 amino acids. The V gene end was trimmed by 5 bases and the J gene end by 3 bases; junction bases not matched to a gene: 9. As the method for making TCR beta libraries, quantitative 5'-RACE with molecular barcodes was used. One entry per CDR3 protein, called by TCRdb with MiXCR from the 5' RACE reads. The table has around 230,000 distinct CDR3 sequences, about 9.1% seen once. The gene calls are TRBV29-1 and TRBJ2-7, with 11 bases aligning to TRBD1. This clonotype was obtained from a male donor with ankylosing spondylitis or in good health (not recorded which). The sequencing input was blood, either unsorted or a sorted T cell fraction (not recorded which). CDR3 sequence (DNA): TGCAGCGTTTCGTTCCGGGACAGGGGGAGCTACGAGCAGTACTTC. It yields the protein CSVSFRDRGSYEQYF.